Below, 17 T cell receptor beta chains from the same sample are listed, as sequenced in a study of cytomegalovirus exposure and HLA in healthy donors. The PCR contained 60 Vbeta and 13 Jbeta primers. Produced via immunoSEQ multiplex PCR; TCRdb's table is partial and in-frame only. This table has fewer than 200,000 clones, roughly two thirds appearing once. The specimen was PBMCs. The receptors derive from a woman aged 18 to 35 in good health and CMV-seropositive.

This clone has only a few counts. This chain links TRBV5-1 with TRBJ2-3; the D gene is possibly TRBD2 (5 bases). V was shortened by 4 bases and J by 2 bases, with 11 bases between the two germline ends. Germline V gene data show CDR1 as SGHRS and CDR2 as YFSETQ. The CDR3 has 14 amino acids. CDR3 DNA: TGCGCCAGCAGCGAGCGGACCTACACAGATACGCAGTATTTT. Its protein product is CASSERTYTDTQYF.

This clone was found once. The chain combines TRBV2 with TRBJ1-4; D remains unclear. Trimming shortened V by 4 bases and J by 2 bases, and 11 bases separated the two germline ends. Germline-derived CDR1 and CDR2 are SNHLY and FYNNEI. The CDR3 has 15 residues. The CDR3: CASSVSAGTNEKLFF. Written as DNA, the CDR3 is TGTGCCAGCAGTGTATCAGCCGGGACTAATGAAAAACTGTTTTTT.

The CDR3 reads CASKAGGPNTGELFF. CDR3 nucleotide sequence: TGTGCCAGCAAGGCGGGGGGCCCGAACACCGGGGAGCTGTTTTTT. The rearrangement joins TRBV7-9 to TRBJ2-2; 8 positions match TRBD2. The germline CDR1 and CDR2 sequences are SEHNR and FQNEAQ (reference sequence). This CDR3 contains 15 residues. J lost 0 bases, V lost 7 bases, and 4 bases had no gene match. The complete variable domain, with remaining parts taken from reference TRBV7-9 and TRBJ2-2, reads DTGVSQNPRHKITKRGQNVTFRCDPISEHNRLYWYRQTLGQGPEFLTYFQNEAQLEKSRLLSDRFSAERPKGSFSTLEIQRTEQGDSAMYLCASKAGGPNTGELFFGEGSRLTVL.

The chain combines TRBV6-6 with TRBJ1-2; D ambiguous. CDR3 length: 12 amino acids. Germline CDR1 and CDR2: MNHNY and SVGAGI (reference sequence). V was shortened by 7 bases and J by 1 base, with 7 bases between the two germline ends. The CDR3 sequence: CASTTGNYGYTF. Here the CDR3 DNA reads TGTGCCAGCACCACGGGTAACTATGGCTACACCTTC.

The rearrangement links TRBV7-9 to TRBJ2-7, with TRBD1 matching over 7 bases. The CDR3 has 14 residues. V shed 7 bases, J shed 2 bases, and the junction held 8 bases outside the gene matches. Germline V CDR1 and CDR2: SEHNR, FQNEAQ (reference sequence). CDR3 sequence (DNA): TGTGCCAGCAAGATTGATGGGACAGCCTACGAGCAGTACTTC. It codes for CASKIDGTAYEQYF.

The chain joins TRBV18 to TRBJ2-1, with TRBD2 identical over 11 bases. V lost 6 bases and J lost 10; bases outside the gene matches: 11. CDR3 size: 15 residues. Per germline, CDR1 KGHSH and CDR2 LQKENI. CDR3 DNA: TGTGCCAGCTCTTTCCTAGCGGGGGGATCCCAGGAGCAGTTCTTC. It yields the protein CASSFLAGGSQEQFF.

This rearrangement joins TRBV4-3 to TRBJ2-1; 10 bases are shared with TRBD1. This CDR3 region has 15 residues. Per germline, CDR1 LGHNA and CDR2 YSLEER. With 4 bases clipped from V and 9 bases from J, the junction kept 9 bases outside the gene matches. CDR3 sequence (DNA): TGCGCCAGCAGCCCGGGACAGGGGAAAGGGGGTGAGCAGTTCTTC. This translates into CASSPGQGKGGEQFF.

This chain uses TRBV29-1 with TRBJ2-2, with TRBD2 matching over 7 bases. The CDR3 covers 12 residues. Germline V gene data show CDR1 as SQVTM and CDR2 as ANQGSEA. V was pared by 6 bases and J by 7 bases, with 5 bases of the junction left unmatched. The CDR3 loop is CSVGGSSGELFF. For the CDR3, the DNA is TGCAGCGTCGGGGGGTCGAGCGGGGAGCTGTTTTTT.

The J gene is TRBJ1-2, the V gene TRBV7-3; maybe TRBD1 (6 bases). Germline CDR1 SGHTA, CDR2 FQGTGA. The CDR3 sequence is 14 residues long. V lost 5 bases, J lost 5 bases, and 15 bases lay in between. The CDR3 DNA reads TGTGCCAGCAGCCCGGGGACACAAGGATATGGCTACACCTTC. As protein: CASSPGTQGYGYTF.

V is TRBV6-1 and J is TRBJ2-5, with 8 bases lining up with TRBD2. This CDR3 comprises 13 residues. Looked up from germline, CDR1 is MNHNS and CDR2 is SASEGT. The ends lost 7 bases at V and 5 bases at J; junction bases unmatched: 6. CDR3 sequence (DNA): TGTGCCAGCACTTTTAGCGGGGCTGAGACCCAGTACTTC. This translates into CASTFSGAETQYF.

V is TRBV30 and J is TRBJ1-6; TRBD1 matches at 11 bases. This CDR3 contains 17 residues. CDR1 and CDR2 from the germline V gene are GTSNPN and SVGIG (reference sequence). J was trimmed by 5 bases and V by 4 bases; bases with no gene match: 10. The CDR3, as DNA: TGTGCCTGGACCTGGACAGGGGGCCAAGTCCATAATTCACCCCTCCACTTT. Translation gives CAWTWTGGQVHNSPLHF.

This clone came up a few times. The chain couples TRBV4-3 to TRBJ2-2; D gene ambiguous. Per germline, CDR1 LGHNA and CDR2 YSLEER. V was cut by 0 bases and J by 0 bases, with 8 bases left in between. This CDR3 region has 16 residues. The CDR3 DNA reads as TGCGCCAGCAGCCAAGATCCCAGTTCGAACACCGGGGAGCTGTTTTTT. The encoded protein is CASSQDPSSNTGELFF.

This clone came up a few times. The chain uses TRBV28 and TRBJ1-4; D is perhaps TRBD1 (6 bases). This CDR3 has 15 amino acids. The germline CDR1 and CDR2 sequences are MDHEN and SYDVKM. V lost 4 bases and J lost 7, with 16 bases in between. This chain's CDR3 is CASSSSRGGVEKLFF. As DNA, the CDR3 is TGTGCCAGCAGTTCTTCTAGAGGGGGGGTTGAAAAACTGTTTTTT.

J is TRBJ1-3 and V is TRBV9; D may be TRBD1 (6 bases). Trimming took 2 bases from V and 7 from J, leaving 19 bases between them. Germline CDR1 SGDLS, CDR2 YYNGEE. This CDR3 has 16 amino acids. Written as DNA, the CDR3 is TGTGCCAGCAGCGTCGACCTAACAGGGTATTCCAACACCATATATTTT. Its translation is CASSVDLTGYSNTIYF. Using reference TRBV9 and TRBJ1-3 for the parts outside the CDR3, the full variable domain is DSGVTQTPKHLITATGQRVTLRCSPRSGDLSVYWYQQSLDQGLQFLIQYYNGEERAKGNILERFSAQQFPDLHSELNLSSLELGDSALYFCASSVDLTGYSNTIYFGEGSWLTVV.

This clone showed up just once. The chain recombines TRBV6-6 with TRBJ1-5; the D gene is possibly TRBD1 (6 bases). CDR3 length: 16 amino acids. Per germline, CDR1 MNHNY and CDR2 SVGAGI (reference sequence). V lost 5 bases, J lost 0 bases, and 14 bases lay in between. CDR3 loop: CASSGGGPYSNQPQHF. DNA of the CDR3: TGTGCCAGCAGTGGGGGCGGACCTTATAGCAATCAGCCCCAGCATTTT.

The CDR3 sequence: CASSFNSLAKNIQYF. The CDR3 nucleotides read TGCGCCAGCAGCTTCAACAGCCTAGCCAAAAACATTCAGTACTTC. This chain links TRBV5-1 with TRBJ2-4; no clear D gene. Germline-derived CDR1 and CDR2 are SGHRS and YFSETQ. This CDR3 has 15 amino acids. Trimming cost V 2 bases and J 0 bases, with 9 bases left between them. Full variable domain (remainder filled in from reference TRBV5-1 and TRBJ2-4): KAGVTQTPRYLIKTRGQQVTLSCSPISGHRSVSWYQQTPGQGLQFLFEYFSETQRNKGNFPGRFSGRQFSNSRSEMNVSTLELGDSALYLCASSFNSLAKNIQYFGAGTRLSVL.

The CDR3 is CASSLARGQGSTDTQYF. CDR3 in DNA: TGTGCCAGCAGCTTGGCCCGAGGACAGGGTTCCACAGATACGCAGTATTTT. The genes are TRBV5-8 and TRBJ2-3; the match to TRBD1 covers 8 bases. The CDR3 totals 17 residues. Germline loops: CDR1 SGHTS, CDR2 YDEGEE. V lost 0 bases and J lost 2; bases outside the gene matches: 8.